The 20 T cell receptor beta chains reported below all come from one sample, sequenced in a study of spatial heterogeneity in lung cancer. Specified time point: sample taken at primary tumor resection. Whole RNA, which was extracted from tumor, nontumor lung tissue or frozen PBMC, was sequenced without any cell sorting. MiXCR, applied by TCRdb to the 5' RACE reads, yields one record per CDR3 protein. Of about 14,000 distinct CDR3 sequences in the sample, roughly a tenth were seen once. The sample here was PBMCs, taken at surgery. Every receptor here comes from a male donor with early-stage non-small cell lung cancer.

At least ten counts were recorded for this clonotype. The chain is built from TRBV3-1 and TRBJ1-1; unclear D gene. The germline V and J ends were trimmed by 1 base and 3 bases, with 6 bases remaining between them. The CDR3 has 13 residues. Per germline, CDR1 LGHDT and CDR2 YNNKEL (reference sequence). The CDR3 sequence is CASSQGVDTEAFF. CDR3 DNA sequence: TGTGCCAGCAGCCAAGGGGTTGACACTGAAGCTTTCTTT.

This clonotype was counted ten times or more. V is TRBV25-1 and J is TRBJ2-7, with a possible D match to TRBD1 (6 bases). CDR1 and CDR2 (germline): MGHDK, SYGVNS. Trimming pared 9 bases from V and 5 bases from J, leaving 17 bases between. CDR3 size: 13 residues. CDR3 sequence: CASCAQGRDEQYF. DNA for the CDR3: TGTGCCAGTTGCGCACAGGGCCGCGACGAGCAGTACTTC.

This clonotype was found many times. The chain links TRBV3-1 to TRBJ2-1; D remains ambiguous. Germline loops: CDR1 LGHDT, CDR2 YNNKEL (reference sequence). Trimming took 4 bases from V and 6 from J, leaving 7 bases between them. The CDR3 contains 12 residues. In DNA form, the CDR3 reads TGTGCCAGCAGCCGGGCCGGCAATGAGCAGTTCTTC. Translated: CASSRAGNEQFF.

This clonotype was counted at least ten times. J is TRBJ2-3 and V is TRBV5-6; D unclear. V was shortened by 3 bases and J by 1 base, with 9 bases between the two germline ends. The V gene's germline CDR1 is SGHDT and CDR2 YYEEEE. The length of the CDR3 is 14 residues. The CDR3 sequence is CASSYVERTDTQYF. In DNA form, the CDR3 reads TGTGCCAGCAGCTACGTGGAGCGCACAGATACGCAGTATTTT.

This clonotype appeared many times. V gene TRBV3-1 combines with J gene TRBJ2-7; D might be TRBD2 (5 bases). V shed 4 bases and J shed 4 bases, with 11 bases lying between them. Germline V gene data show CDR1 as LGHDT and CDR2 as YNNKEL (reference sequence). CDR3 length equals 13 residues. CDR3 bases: TGTGCCAGCAGCCTCGGGGTTCAATACGAGCAGTACTTC. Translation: CASSLGVQYEQYF.

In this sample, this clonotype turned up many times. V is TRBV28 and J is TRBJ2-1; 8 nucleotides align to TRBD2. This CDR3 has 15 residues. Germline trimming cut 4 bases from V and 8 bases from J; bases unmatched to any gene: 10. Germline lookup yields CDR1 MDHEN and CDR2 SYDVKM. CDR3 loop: CASSSPQREIDEQFF. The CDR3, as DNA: TGTGCCAGCAGTTCCCCCCAGCGGGAGATCGATGAGCAGTTCTTC.

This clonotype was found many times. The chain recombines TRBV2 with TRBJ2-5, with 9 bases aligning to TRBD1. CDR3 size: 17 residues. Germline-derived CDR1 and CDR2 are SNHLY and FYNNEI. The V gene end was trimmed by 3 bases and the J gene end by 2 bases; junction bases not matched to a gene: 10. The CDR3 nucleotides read TGTGCCAGCAGTGAGGACTACGACAGGGGGGGTCAAGAGACCCAGTACTTC. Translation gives CASSEDYDRGGQETQYF.

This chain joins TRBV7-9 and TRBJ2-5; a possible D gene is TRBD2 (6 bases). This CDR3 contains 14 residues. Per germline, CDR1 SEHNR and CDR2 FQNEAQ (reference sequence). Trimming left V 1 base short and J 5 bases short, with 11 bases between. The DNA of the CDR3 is TGTGCCAGCAGCTTAGGAGGAGGGGCGGAGACCCAGTACTTC. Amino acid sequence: CASSLGGGAETQYF.

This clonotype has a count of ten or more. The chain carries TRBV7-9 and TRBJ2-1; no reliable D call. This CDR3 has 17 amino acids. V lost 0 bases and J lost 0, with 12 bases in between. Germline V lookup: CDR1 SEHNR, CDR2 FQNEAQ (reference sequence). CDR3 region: CASSLAQVGSSYNEQFF. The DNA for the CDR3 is TGTGCCAGCAGCTTAGCGCAGGTCGGAAGCTCCTACAATGAGCAGTTCTTC.

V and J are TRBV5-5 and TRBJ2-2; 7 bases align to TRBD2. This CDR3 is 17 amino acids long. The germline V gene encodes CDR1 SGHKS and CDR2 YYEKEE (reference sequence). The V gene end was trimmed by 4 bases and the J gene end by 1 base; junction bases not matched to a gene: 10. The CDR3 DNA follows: TGTGCCAGCAGCCCAGCGGTGGGACTACAGAACACCGGGGAGCTGTTTTTT. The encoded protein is CASSPAVGLQNTGELFF.

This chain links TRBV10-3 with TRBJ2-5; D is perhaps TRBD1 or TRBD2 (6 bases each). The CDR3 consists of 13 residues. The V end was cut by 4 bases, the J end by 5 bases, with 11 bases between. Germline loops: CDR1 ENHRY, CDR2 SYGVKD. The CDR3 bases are TGTGCCATCAGTGTAGGGGGAGGCGAGACCCAGTACTTC. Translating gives CAISVGGGETQYF.

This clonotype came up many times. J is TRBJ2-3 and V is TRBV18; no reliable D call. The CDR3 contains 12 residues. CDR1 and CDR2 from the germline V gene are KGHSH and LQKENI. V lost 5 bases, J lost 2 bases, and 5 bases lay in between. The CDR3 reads CASSTSTDTQYF. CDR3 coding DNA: TGTGCCAGCTCAACCTCCACAGATACGCAGTATTTT.

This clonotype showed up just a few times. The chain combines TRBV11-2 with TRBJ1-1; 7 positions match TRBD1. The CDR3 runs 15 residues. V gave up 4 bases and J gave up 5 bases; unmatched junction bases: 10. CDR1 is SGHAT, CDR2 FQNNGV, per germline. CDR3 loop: CASSSIQGRGTEAFF. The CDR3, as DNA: TGTGCCAGCAGCTCTATACAGGGGAGGGGTACTGAAGCTTTCTTT.

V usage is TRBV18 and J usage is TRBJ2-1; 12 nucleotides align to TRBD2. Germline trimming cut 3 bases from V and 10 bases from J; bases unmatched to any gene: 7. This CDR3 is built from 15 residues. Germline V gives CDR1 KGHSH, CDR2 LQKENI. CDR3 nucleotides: TGTGCCAGCTCACCCACGACTAGCGGGAGTAGAGAGCAGTTCTTC. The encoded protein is CASSPTTSGSREQFF.

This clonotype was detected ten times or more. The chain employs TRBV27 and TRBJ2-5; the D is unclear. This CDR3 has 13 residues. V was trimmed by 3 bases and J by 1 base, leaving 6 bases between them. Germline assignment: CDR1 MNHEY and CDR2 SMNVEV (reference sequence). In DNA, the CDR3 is TGTGCCAGCAGTTTTAACCCCCAAGAGACCCAGTACTTC. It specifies CASSFNPQETQYF.

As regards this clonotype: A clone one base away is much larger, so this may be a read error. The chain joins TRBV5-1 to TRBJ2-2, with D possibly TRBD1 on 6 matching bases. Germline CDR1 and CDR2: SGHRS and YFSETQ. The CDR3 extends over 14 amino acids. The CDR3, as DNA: TGCGCCAGCAGCTTGCAGGGGAACATCGGGGAGCTGTTTTTT. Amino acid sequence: CASSLQGNIGELFF.

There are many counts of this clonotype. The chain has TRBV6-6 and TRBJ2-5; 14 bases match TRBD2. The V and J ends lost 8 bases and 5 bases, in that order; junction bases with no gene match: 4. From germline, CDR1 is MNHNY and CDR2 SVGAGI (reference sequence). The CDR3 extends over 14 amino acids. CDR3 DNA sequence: TGTGCCAGCGGGACTAGCGGGAGTTTGGAGACCCAGTACTTC. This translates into CASGTSGSLETQYF.

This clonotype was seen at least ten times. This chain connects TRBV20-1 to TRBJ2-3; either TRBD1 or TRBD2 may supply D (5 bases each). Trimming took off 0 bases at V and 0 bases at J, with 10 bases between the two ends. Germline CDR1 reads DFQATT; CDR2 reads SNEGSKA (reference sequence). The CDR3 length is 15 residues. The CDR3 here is CSARDGGRSTDTQYF. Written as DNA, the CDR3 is TGCAGTGCTAGAGATGGGGGAAGGAGCACAGATACGCAGTATTTT.

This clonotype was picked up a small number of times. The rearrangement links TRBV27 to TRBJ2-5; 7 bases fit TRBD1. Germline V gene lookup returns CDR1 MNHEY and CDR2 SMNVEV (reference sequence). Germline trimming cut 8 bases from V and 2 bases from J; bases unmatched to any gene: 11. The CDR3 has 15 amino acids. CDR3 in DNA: TGTGCCAGCCGAGGGACAGTTGCCCGACAAGAGACCCAGTACTTC. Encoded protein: CASRGTVARQETQYF.

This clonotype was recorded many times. This CDR3 reads CSASWAGVGGELFF. CDR3 in DNA: TGCAGTGCTAGTTGGGCGGGAGTAGGCGGGGAGCTGTTTTTT. The rearrangement uses TRBV20-1 and TRBJ2-2; TRBD2 aligns across 7 bases. The CDR3 is 14 amino acids. CDR1 and CDR2 (germline): DFQATT, SNEGSKA (reference sequence). V was pared by 3 bases and J by 7 bases, with 8 bases of the junction left unmatched.